This T cell receptor beta chain was recorded in a study of regulatory T cells in long-lasting Graves disease. Study-wide context: Patients met the persistent Graves' disease definition after over 5 years of antithyroid drugs with positive TSH receptor antibodies.

The sample's time point: persistent/refractory GD, antithyroid drugs over 5 years with positive TRAb. PBMC RNA was the source of the TCR library. A remark on this clonotype: The antigen is unknown.

General observations from the study: Whereas new patients shared 900 to 1,000 public clonotypes, persistent patients shared more, at a few thousand. TCR diversity in persistent Graves' patients was below that of newly diagnosed ones. Repertoires from persistent disease leaned toward TRBV28, TRBJ1-2 and TRBJ2-5.

V shed 0 bases and J shed 5 bases, with 5 bases lying between them. The germline V gene encodes CDR1 MGHRA and CDR2 YSYEKL. The CDR3 loop spans 12 amino acids. Combining iRepertoire HTBI primers with Arm-PCR of CDR3 regions, the authors built TCR beta libraries. TCRdb reprocessed the multiplex PCR reads with MiXCR, giving one entry per CDR3 protein. The data hold around 400,000 distinct CDR3 sequences, with roughly a fifth observed a single time. This sequence was found in a female donor with Graves disease. Sequenced material: peripheral blood mononuclear cells (PBMCs), taken when the disease was refractory, from a patient treated with antithyroid drugs. The rearrangement links TRBV4-1 to TRBJ2-7; D might be TRBD1 (5 bases). The CDR3 bases are TGCGCCAGCAGCCAAGAAGGGGACGAGCAGTACTTC. Residues: CASSQEGDEQYF.